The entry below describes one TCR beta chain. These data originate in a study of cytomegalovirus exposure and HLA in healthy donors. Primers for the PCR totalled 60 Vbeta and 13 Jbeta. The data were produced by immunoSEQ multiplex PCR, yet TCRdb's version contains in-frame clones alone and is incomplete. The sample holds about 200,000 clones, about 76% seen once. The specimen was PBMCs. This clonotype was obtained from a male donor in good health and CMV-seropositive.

The CDR3 nucleotides read TGCGCCAGCAGTGAGTCAGGACAGGCGGTCTATAATTCACCCCTCCACTTT. Its protein is CASSESGQAVYNSPLHF. The chain employs TRBV10-1 and TRBJ1-6; 7 bases line up with TRBD1. Germline CDR1 WNHNN, CDR2 SYGVQD (reference sequence). This CDR3 is 17 amino acids long. The V gene end was trimmed by 0 bases and the J gene end by 3 bases; junction bases not matched to a gene: 5.